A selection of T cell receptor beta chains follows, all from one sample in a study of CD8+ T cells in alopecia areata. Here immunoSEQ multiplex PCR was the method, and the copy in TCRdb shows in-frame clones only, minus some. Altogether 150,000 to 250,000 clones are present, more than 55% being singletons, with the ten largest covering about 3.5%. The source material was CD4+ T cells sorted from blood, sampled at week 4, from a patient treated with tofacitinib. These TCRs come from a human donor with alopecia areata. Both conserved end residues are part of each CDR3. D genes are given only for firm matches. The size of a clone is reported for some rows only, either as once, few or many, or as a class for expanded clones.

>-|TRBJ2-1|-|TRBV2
TGTGCCAGCACCTTAGCGGAGGGCCTTGCGAATGAGCAGTTCTTC
CASTLAEGLANEQFF
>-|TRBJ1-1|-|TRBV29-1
TGCAGCGTTGAGAGGTCGCTGAACACTGAAGCTTTCTTT
CSVERSLNTEAFF
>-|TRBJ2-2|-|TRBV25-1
TGTGCCAGCAGTGAATCTGGTGGCGGGGAGCTGTTTTTT
CASSESGGGELFF
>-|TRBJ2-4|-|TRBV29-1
TGCAGCGTTATAAGTACCGGGACAACTTCCAAAAACATTCAGTACTTC
CSVISTGTTSKNIQYF
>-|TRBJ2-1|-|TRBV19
TGTGCCAGTAGTCGGACTGCTAATGAGCAGTTCTTC
CASSRTANEQFF
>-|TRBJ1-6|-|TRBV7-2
TGTGCCAGCAGATTTAATTCACCCCTCCACTTT
CASRFNSPLHF
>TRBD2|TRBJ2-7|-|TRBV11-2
TGTGCCAGCAGCTTAATTAAACGGGAGGGACACCTTAACGCCTACGAGCAGTACTTC
CASSLIKREGHLNAYEQYF
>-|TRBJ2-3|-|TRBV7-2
TGTGCCAGCAGCGCCAGGGCAGGGGATACGCAGTATTTT
CASSARAGDTQYF
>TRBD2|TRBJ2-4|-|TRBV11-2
TGTGCCAGCAGCTTAGATGGCAGCGGGGGTGACATTCAGTACTTC
CASSLDGSGGDIQYF
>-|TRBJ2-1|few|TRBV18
TGTGCCAGCTCCGGGACACATGAGCAGTTCTTC
CASSGTHEQFF
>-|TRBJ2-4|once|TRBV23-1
TGCGCCAGCAGTCAATCTCGCGGTGGGAGGTTAGCCAAAAACATTCAGTACTTC
CASSQSRGGRLAKNIQYF
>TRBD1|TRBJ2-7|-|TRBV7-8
TGTGCCAGCAGCTACAGGGGACCCCACGAGCAGTACTTC
CASSYRGPHEQYF
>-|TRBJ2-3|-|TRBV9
TGTGCCAGCAGCGGACCCAGGGGCACAGATACGCAGTATTTT
CASSGPRGTDTQYF
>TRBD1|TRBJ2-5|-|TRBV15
TGTGCCACCAGCAGAGATCAGGGGGCTGCGTGGGCCCAGTACTTC
CATSRDQGAAWAQYF
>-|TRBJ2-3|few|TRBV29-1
TGCAGCGTTGAAGGGGCCACAGATACGCAGTATTTT
CSVEGATDTQYF
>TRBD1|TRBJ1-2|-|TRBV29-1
TGCAGCGTGCGGGACAGGGGGTTTGACTATGGCTACACCTTC
CSVRDRGFDYGYTF
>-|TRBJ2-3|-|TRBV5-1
TGCGCCAGCAGCCCTTACACCGACCTTTTAACAGATACGCAGTATTTT
CASSPYTDLLTDTQYF
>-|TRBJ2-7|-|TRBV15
TGTGCCACCAGCAGAGATTGGGGAGTGACCTACGAGCAGTACTTC
CATSRDWGVTYEQYF
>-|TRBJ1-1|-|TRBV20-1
TGCAGTGCTGTTTGGGCGTCTGAAGCTTTCTTT
CSAVWASEAFF
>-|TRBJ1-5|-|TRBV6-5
TGTGCCAGCAGTTACGAGCGGGGCAATCAGCCCCAGCATTTT
CASSYERGNQPQHF
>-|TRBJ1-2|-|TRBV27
TGTGCCAGCAGTTTATCTGGGGGAGGGATCGGTGGCTACACCTTC
CASSLSGGGIGGYTF
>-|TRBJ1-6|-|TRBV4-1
TGCGCCAGCAGCCAAGAAGGGACACGGACGTTATCACCCCTCCACTTT
CASSQEGTRTLSPLHF
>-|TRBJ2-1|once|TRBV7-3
TGTGCCAGCAGCTTTGATCCTAGCTCCTACAATGAGCAGTTCTTC
CASSFDPSSYNEQFF
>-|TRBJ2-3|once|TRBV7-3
TGTGCCAGCAGCTTAAGTACTAACACAGATACGCAGTATTTT
CASSLSTNTDTQYF
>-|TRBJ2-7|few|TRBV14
TGTGCCAGCAGCCAGGTACAGGGAAGCGAGCAGTACTTC
CASSQVQGSEQYF
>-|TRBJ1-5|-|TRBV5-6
TGTGCCAGCAGCGTCCTTTCATCCAGGGGAAGCAATCAGCCCCAGCATTTT
CASSVLSSRGSNQPQHF
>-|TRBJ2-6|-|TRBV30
TGTGCCCTATGGAGAGTGGGGTCTGGGGCCAACGTCCTGACTTTC
CALWRVGSGANVLTF
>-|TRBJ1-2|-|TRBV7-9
TGTGCCAGCAGCTTGGGTGACTATGGCTACACCTTC
CASSLGDYGYTF
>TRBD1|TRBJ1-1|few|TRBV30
TGTGCCTGGAGTATTAAGGGGGCGACTACTGAAGCTTTCTTT
CAWSIKGATTEAFF
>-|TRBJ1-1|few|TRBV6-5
TGTGCCAGCAGTTACTCGATCGGGATTAACACTGAAGCTTTCTTT
CASSYSIGINTEAFF
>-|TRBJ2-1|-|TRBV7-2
TGTGCCAGCAGCCTTCAGGGTTACAATGAGCAGTTCTTC
CASSLQGYNEQFF
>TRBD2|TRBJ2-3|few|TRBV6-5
TGTGCCAGCCGGGCAAAGGTAGCGGGGGGGAGGCAGTATTTT
CASRAKVAGGRQYF
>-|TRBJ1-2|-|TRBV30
TGTGCCTGGAGTGACAACTTTAACTATGGCTACACCTTC
CAWSDNFNYGYTF
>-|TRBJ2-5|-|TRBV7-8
TGTGCCAGCAGCTTAAATCCGGGCGAGACCCAGTACTTC
CASSLNPGETQYF
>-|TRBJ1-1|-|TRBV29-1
TGCAGCGTAGCCTGGGAGGCTGAAGCTTTCTTT
CSVAWEAEAFF
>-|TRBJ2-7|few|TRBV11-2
TGTGCCAGCAGCTTAGGCGGATCCTACGAGCAGTACTTC
CASSLGGSYEQYF
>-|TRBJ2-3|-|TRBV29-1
TGCAGCGTTGGGGGCAGGGTCACAGATACGCAGTATTTT
CSVGGRVTDTQYF
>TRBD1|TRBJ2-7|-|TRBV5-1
TGCGCCAGCAGCGTTGGACAGGGCCCGCAGTACTTC
CASSVGQGPQYF
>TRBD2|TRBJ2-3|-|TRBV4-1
TGCGCCAGCAGCCAAGATGCGGGGGGTTGGGCAGATACGCAGTATTTT
CASSQDAGGWADTQYF
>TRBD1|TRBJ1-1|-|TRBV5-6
TGTGCCAGCAGCTTGGTAGGACAGGGGGAGACTGAAGCTTTCTTT
CASSLVGQGETEAFF
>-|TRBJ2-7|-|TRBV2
TGTGCCAGCAGCCCCGACGGGACCTACGAGCAGTACTTC
CASSPDGTYEQYF
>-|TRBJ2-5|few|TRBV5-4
TGTGCCAGCACATCAGCTAGGGAGACCCAGTACTTC
CASTSARETQYF
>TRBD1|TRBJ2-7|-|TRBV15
TGTGCCACCAGCAGGGGACAGGGGGCGAGGGAGCAGTACTTC
CATSRGQGAREQYF
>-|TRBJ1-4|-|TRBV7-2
TGTGCCAGCAGCTTGGTGGCGACGGGTGGAAAACTGTTTTTT
CASSLVATGGKLFF
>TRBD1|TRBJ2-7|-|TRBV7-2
TGTGCCAGCAGCCCAGAGGGGGCGGCGGGCGAGCAGTACTTC
CASSPEGAAGEQYF
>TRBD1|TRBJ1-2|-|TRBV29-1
TGCAGCGTTGAAGATACCAGGGGGCTCGGTGGCTACACCTTC
CSVEDTRGLGGYTF
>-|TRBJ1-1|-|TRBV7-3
TGTGCCAGCAGCTTGTACCCTTACACTGAAGCTTTCTTT
CASSLYPYTEAFF
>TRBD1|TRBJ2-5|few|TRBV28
TGTGCCAGCACCCGGACAGGGGGCTCTGAGACCCAGTACTTC
CASTRTGGSETQYF
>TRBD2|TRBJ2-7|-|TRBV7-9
TGTGCCAGCAGCTCCGCCGGGACTACCTACGAGCAGTACTTC
CASSSAGTTYEQYF